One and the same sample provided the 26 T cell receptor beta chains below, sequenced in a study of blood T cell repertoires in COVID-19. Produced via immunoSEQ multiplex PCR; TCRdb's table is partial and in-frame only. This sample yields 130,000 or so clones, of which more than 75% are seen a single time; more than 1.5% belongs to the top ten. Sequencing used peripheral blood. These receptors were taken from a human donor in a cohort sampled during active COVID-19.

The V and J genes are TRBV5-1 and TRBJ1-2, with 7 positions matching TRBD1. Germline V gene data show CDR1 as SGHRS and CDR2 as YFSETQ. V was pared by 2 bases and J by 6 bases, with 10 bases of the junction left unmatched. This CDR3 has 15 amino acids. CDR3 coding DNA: TGCGCCAGCAGCTTATCCCCAGGACAGGATCATGGCTACACCTTC. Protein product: CASSLSPGQDHGYTF.

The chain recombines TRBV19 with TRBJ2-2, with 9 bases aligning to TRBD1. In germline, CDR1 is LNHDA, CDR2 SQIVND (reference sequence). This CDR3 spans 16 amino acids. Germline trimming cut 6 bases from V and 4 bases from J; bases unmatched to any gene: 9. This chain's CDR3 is CASSKQGAMGTGELFF. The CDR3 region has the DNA TGTGCCAGTAGCAAACAGGGGGCTATGGGCACCGGGGAGCTGTTTTTT.

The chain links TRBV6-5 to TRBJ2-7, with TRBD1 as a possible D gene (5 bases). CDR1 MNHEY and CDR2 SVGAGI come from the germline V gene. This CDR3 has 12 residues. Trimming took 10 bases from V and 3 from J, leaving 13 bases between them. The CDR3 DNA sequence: TGTGCCACCCGCCAGGGTGACTACGAGCAGTACTTC. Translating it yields CATRQGDYEQYF.

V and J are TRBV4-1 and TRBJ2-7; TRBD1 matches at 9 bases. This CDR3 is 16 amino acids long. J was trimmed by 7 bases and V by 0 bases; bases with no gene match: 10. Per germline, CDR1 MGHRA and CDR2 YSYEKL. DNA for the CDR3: TGCGCCAGCAGCCAAGAGGTGGGGACAGGGCATTTAGAGCAGTACTTC. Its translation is CASSQEVGTGHLEQYF.

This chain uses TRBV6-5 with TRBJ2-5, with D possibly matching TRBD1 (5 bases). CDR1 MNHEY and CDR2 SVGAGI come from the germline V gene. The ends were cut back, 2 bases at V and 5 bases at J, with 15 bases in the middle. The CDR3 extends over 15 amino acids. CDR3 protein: CASSYGGAGSETQYF. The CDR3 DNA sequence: TGTGCCAGCAGTTACGGTGGGGCCGGGTCGGAGACCCAGTACTTC.

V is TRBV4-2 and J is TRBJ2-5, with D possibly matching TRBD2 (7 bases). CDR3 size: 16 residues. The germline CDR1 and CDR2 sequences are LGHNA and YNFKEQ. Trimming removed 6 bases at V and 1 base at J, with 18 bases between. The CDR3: CASRSTGGPFQETQYF. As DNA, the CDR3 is TGTGCCAGCAGGTCCACGGGGGGCCCTTTCCAAGAGACCCAGTACTTC.

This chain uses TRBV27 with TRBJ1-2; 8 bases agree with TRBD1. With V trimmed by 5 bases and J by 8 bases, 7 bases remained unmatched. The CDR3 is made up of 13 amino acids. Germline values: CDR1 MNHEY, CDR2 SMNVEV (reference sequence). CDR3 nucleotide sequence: TGTGCCAGCAGTGGACAGGGCGATGGAGGCTACACCTTC. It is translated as CASSGQGDGGYTF.

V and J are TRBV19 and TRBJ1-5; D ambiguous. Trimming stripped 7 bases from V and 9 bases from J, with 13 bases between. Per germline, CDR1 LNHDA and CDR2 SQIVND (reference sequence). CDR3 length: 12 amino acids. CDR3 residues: CASTAGPGPQHF. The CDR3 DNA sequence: TGTGCCAGTACCGCCGGTCCAGGGCCCCAGCATTTT. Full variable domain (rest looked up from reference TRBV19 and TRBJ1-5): DGGITQSPKYLFRKEGQNVTLSCEQNLNHDAMYWYRQDPGQGLRLIYYSQIVNDFQKGDIAEGYSVSREKKESFPLTVTSAQKNPTAFYLCASTAGPGPQHFGDGTRLSIL.

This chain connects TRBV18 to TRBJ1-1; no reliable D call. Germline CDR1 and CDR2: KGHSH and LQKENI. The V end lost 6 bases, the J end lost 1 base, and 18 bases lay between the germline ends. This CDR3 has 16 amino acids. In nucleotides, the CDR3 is TGTGCCAGCTCCCGCCAGCTCATACGGGGGAACACTGAAGCTTTCTTT. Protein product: CASSRQLIRGNTEAFF.

The CDR3 sequence is CASLGRDRGLDTQYF. In nucleotides, the CDR3 is TGTGCCAGCCTGGGGCGGGACAGGGGATTAGATACGCAGTATTTT. This chain connects TRBV28 to TRBJ2-3; TRBD1 aligns across 10 bases. The V gene end was trimmed by 8 bases and the J gene end by 5 bases; junction bases not matched to a gene: 10. The germline V gene encodes CDR1 MDHEN and CDR2 SYDVKM. This CDR3 is built from 15 residues.

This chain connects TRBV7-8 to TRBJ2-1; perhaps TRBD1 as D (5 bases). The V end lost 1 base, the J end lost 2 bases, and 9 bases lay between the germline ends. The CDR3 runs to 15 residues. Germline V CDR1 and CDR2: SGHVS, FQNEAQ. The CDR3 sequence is CASSLGRVTYNEQFF. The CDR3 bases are TGTGCCAGCAGCTTAGGCAGGGTTACCTACAATGAGCAGTTCTTC.

CDR3 nucleotides: TGTGCCAGCATTGGGACACTTAATCAGCCCCAGCATTTT. It codes for CASIGTLNQPQHF. The chain is built from TRBV6-5 and TRBJ1-5; D is possibly TRBD1 (6 bases). Trimming took 7 bases from V and 4 from J, leaving 11 bases between them. Per the germline V gene, CDR1 is MNHEY and CDR2 is SVGAGI. The CDR3 consists of 13 residues.

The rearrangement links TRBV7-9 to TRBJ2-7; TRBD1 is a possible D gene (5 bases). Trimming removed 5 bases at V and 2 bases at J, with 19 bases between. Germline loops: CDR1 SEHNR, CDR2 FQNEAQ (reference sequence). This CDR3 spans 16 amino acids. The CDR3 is CASSPTGGPYTYEQYF. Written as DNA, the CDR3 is TGTGCCAGCAGCCCAACAGGTGGGCCATATACCTACGAGCAGTACTTC. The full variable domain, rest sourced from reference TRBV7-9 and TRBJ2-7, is DTGVSQNPRHKITKRGQNVTFRCDPISEHNRLYWYRQTLGQGPEFLTYFQNEAQLEKSRLLSDRFSAERPKGSFSTLEIQRTEQGDSAMYLCASSPTGGPYTYEQYFGPGTRLTVT.

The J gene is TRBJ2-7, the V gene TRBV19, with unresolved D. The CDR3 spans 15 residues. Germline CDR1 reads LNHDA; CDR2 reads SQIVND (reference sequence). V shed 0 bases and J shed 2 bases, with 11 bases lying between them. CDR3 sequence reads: CASSIDRRRAYEQYF. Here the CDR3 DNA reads TGTGCCAGTAGTATAGATAGGCGCCGGGCCTACGAGCAGTACTTC.

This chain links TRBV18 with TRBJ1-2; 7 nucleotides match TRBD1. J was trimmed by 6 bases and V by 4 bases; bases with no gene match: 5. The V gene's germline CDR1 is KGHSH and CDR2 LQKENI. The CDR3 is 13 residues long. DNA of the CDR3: TGTGCCAGCTCACTCGACAGGGCAGATGGCTACACCTTC. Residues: CASSLDRADGYTF. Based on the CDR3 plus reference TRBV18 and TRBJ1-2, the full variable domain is NAGVMQNPRHLVRRRGQEARLRCSPMKGHSHVYWYRQLPEEGLKFMVYLQKENIIDESGMPKERFSAEFPKEGPSILRIQQVVRGDSAAYFCASSLDRADGYTFGSGTRLTVV.

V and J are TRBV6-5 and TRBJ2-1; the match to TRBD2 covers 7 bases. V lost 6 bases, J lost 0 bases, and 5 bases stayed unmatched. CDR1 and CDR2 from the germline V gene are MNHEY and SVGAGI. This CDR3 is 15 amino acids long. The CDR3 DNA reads TGTGCCAGCAGGCTAGCGGAGAGCTCCTACAATGAGCAGTTCTTC. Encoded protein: CASRLAESSYNEQFF.

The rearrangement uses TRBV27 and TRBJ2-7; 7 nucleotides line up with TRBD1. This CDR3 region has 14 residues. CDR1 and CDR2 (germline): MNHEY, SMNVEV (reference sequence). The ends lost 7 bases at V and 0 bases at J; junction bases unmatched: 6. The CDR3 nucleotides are TGTGCCAGCAAACCCCGGGACAGCTCCTACGAGCAGTACTTC. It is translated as CASKPRDSSYEQYF.

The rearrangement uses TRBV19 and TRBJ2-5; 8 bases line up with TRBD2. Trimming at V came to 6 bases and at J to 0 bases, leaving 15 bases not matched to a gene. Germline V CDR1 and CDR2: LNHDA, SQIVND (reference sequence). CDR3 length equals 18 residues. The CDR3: CASRRTTGTRRYQETQYF. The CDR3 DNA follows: TGTGCCAGTAGAAGGACAACTGGGACTAGACGGTACCAAGAGACCCAGTACTTC. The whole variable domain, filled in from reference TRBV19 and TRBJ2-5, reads DGGITQSPKYLFRKEGQNVTLSCEQNLNHDAMYWYRQDPGQGLRLIYYSQIVNDFQKGDIAEGYSVSREKKESFPLTVTSAQKNPTAFYLCASRRTTGTRRYQETQYFGPGTRLLVL.

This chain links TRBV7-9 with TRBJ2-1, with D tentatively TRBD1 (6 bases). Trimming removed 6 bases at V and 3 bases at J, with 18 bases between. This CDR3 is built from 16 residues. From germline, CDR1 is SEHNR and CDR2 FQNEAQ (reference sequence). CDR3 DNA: TGTGCCAGCAGTTTAACCGGGACAAGCCTCTACAATGAGCAGTTCTTC. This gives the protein CASSLTGTSLYNEQFF.

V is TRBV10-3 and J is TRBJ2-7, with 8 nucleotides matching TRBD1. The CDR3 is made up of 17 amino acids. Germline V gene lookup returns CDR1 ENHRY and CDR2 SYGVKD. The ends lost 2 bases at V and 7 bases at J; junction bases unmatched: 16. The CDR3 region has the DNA TGTGCCATCAGTGAGGGTGTAGGGGCAGGGGGCTTGAGGGAGCAGTACTTC. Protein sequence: CAISEGVGAGGLREQYF.

For the CDR3, the DNA is TGTGCCAGCAGTAAGGGACAGCCCTATAATTCACCCCTCCACTTT. The encoded protein is CASSKGQPYNSPLHF. J is TRBJ1-6 and V is TRBV28; 7 bases map to TRBD1. The germline V gene has CDR1 MDHEN and CDR2 SYDVKM. The junction had 3 bases not matched to a gene; V was cut back by 5 bases and J by 2 bases. The CDR3 runs to 15 residues.

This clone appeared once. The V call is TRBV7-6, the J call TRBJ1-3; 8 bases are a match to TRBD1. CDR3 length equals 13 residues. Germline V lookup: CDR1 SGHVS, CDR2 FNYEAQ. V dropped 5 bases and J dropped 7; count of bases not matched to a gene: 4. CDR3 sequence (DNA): TGTGCCAGCAGCCCGGACAGGGTGAACACCATATATTTT. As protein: CASSPDRVNTIYF.

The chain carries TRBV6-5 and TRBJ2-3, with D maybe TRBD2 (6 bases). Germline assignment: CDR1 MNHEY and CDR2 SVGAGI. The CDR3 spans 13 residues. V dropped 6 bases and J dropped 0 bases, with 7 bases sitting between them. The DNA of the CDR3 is TGTGCCAGCAGACTAGCTAGCACAGATACGCAGTATTTT. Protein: CASRLASTDTQYF.

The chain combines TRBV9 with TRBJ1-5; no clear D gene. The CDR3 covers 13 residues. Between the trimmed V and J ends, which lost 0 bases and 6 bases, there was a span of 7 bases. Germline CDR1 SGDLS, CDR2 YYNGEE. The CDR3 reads CASSVDSFQPQHF. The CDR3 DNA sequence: TGTGCCAGCAGCGTAGATTCGTTTCAGCCCCAGCATTTT.

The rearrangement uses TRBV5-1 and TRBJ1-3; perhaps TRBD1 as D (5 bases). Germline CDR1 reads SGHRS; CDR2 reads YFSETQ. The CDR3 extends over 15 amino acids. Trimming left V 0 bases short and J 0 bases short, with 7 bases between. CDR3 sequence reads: CASSLDRSSGNTIYF. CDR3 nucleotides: TGCGCCAGCAGCTTGGACAGGAGCTCTGGAAACACCATATATTTT.

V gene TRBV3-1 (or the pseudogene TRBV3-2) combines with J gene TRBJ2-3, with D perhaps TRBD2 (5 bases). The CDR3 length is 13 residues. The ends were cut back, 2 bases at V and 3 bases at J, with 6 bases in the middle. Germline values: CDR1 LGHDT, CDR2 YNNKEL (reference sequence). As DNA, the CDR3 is TGTGCCAGCAGCCAACCGGGGACAGATACGCAGTATTTT. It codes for CASSQPGTDTQYF.